Shown below are 25 T cell receptor beta chains from a single sample sequenced in a study of blood T cell repertoires in COVID-19. The method was immunoSEQ multiplex PCR; TCRdb's version includes in-frame clones alone and lacks a portion of them. The repertoire consists of some 140,000 clones, with more than 65% occurring once and the leading ten covering over 10%. The source material was peripheral blood. The receptor source for this set is an elderly man with acute or convalescent COVID-19.

This chain uses TRBV6-2 or TRBV6-3 with TRBJ2-2, with D perhaps TRBD1 (5 bases). V was trimmed by 0 bases and J by 1 base, leaving 12 bases between them. From germline, CDR1 is MNHEY and CDR2 SVGEGT. CDR3 size: 17 residues. CDR3 amino acids: CASSYSTRVGNTGELFF. The DNA of the CDR3 is TGTGCCAGCAGTTACTCGACCAGGGTGGGGAACACCGGGGAGCTGTTTTTT.

This chain joins TRBV6-5 and TRBJ1-1, with TRBD1 matching 7 bases. From germline, CDR1 is MNHEY and CDR2 SVGAGI. J gave up 4 bases and V 3 bases, and 8 bases lay outside the gene matches. The CDR3 extends over 15 amino acids. CDR3 in DNA: TGTGCCAGCAGTTATCCAGACAGGGTTGGCACTGAAGCTTTCTTT. Translation: CASSYPDRVGTEAFF.

The chain couples TRBV12-3 or TRBV12-4 to TRBJ2-5, with D perhaps TRBD2 (7 bases). The V end lost 6 bases, the J end lost 7 bases, and 15 bases lay between the germline ends. The CDR3 is 13 residues long. The CDR3, as DNA: TGTGCCAGCAGGGAGGGGGGGTACGGGACCCAGTACTTC. Its translation: CASREGGYGTQYF.

The chain joins TRBV28 to TRBJ1-5, with TRBD1 matching over 7 bases. V lost 8 bases to trimming and J lost 3 bases; unmatched junction nucleotides: 4. CDR1 is MDHEN and CDR2 is SYDVKM in the germline V gene. The CDR3 has 13 residues. The CDR3 loop reads CASRTGNNQPQHF. DNA of the CDR3: TGTGCCAGCCGGACAGGTAACAATCAGCCCCAGCATTTT.

The J gene is TRBJ2-3, the V gene TRBV5-1; TRBD2 matches at 15 bases. V lost 3 bases to trimming and J lost 0 bases; unmatched junction nucleotides: 2. The CDR3 length is 17 residues. Germline V gene lookup returns CDR1 SGHRS and CDR2 YFSETQ. CDR3 region: CASSYGLAGGSTDTQYF. CDR3 DNA sequence: TGCGCCAGCAGCTACGGACTAGCGGGGGGGAGCACAGATACGCAGTATTTT.

CDR3 region: CASSLRQGPYGYTF. The CDR3 coding sequence is TGTGCCAGCAGCTTAAGACAGGGGCCCTATGGCTACACCTTC. The rearrangement uses TRBV11-2 and TRBJ1-2; 8 bases align to TRBD1. V shed 2 bases and J 4 bases; nucleotides not matched to a gene: 3. The CDR3 is made up of 14 amino acids. Germline assignment: CDR1 SGHAT and CDR2 FQNNGV.

V and J are TRBV5-1 and TRBJ1-1, with 7 bases lining up with TRBD1. V gave up 0 bases and J gave up 4 bases; unmatched junction bases: 9. The CDR3 contains 16 residues. CDR1 SGHRS and CDR2 YFSETQ come from the germline V gene. CDR3 coding DNA: TGCGCCAGCAGCTTGGCCGGGCAGGGGGAGAGCACTGAAGCTTTCTTT. Protein sequence: CASSLAGQGESTEAFF.

V and J are TRBV3-1 (or the pseudogene TRBV3-2) and TRBJ2-5; 11 nucleotides match TRBD2. The CDR3 consists of 16 residues. The germline gives CDR1 LGHDT, CDR2 YNNKEL (reference sequence). Losses at the gene ends were 4 bases for V and 7 bases for J; bases not matched to a gene: 11. The CDR3 DNA sequence: TGTGCCAGCAGCCTCCGACTAGCGGGGAGGGTAGGGACCCAGTACTTC. Translating gives CASSLRLAGRVGTQYF.

The rearrangement links TRBV5-4 to TRBJ1-1; D gene uncertain. With 0 bases removed from V and 5 bases from J, the gap between germline ends came to 11 bases. Germline CDR1 SGHNT, CDR2 YYREEE (reference sequence). The CDR3 has 14 residues. CDR3 nucleotide sequence: TGTGCCAGCAGCTTGGGCGGGTTGGGAACTGAAGCTTTCTTT. This gives the protein CASSLGGLGTEAFF.

This rearrangement joins TRBV4-3 to TRBJ2-7, with D perhaps TRBD2 (6 bases). CDR3 length equals 18 residues. Deletions cut 4 bases from V and 0 bases from J, with 22 bases between. Germline CDR1 reads LGHNA; CDR2 reads YSLEER. The CDR3 region has the DNA TGCGCCAGCAGCCTCCACGCCCCGACTAGTCCCTACTCCTACGAGCAGTACTTC. It codes for CASSLHAPTSPYSYEQYF.

This chain uses TRBV3-1 (or the pseudogene TRBV3-2) with TRBJ2-7; D is perhaps TRBD2 (6 bases). The CDR3 runs 13 residues. CDR1 and CDR2 (germline): LGHDT, YNNKEL (reference sequence). V lost 3 bases and J 5 bases, leaving 11 bases between the germline ends. The CDR3 DNA sequence: TGTGCCAGCAGCCACTCGCGGGGAAACGAGCAGTACTTC. The encoded protein is CASSHSRGNEQYF.

The J gene is TRBJ2-5, the V gene TRBV7-2; D unresolved. The germline V gene encodes CDR1 SGHTA and CDR2 FQGNSA. The CDR3 is 13 amino acids. Trimming cost V 1 base and J 6 bases, with 9 bases left between them. The CDR3: CASSLDVPKTQYF. DNA of the CDR3: TGTGCCAGCAGCTTAGATGTCCCCAAGACCCAGTACTTC.

The chain uses TRBV2 and TRBJ1-5; D is unresolved. CDR3 size: 13 residues. Between the trimmed V and J ends, which lost 8 bases and 0 bases, there was a span of 8 bases. In germline, CDR1 is SNHLY, CDR2 FYNNEI. This CDR3 is CASVPNSNQPQHF. In nucleotides, the CDR3 is TGTGCCAGCGTCCCTAATAGCAATCAGCCCCAGCATTTT.

The chain joins TRBV6-1 to TRBJ2-7; 9 bases line up with TRBD2. The CDR3 length is 16 residues. Unmatched junction bases numbered 12, after V lost 3 bases and J lost 6 bases. The germline gives CDR1 MNHNS, CDR2 SASEGT. The CDR3 is CASSDPSLRGGPEQYF. As DNA, the CDR3 is TGTGCCAGCAGTGATCCCTCTTTGCGGGGGGGCCCCGAGCAGTACTTC.

This clone was found once. This chain joins TRBV6-4 and TRBJ2-7, with 10 bases matching TRBD2. Germline V CDR1 and CDR2: MRHNA, SNTAGT. The CDR3 contains 16 residues. V shed 5 bases, J shed 6 bases, and the junction held 13 bases outside the gene matches. CDR3 sequence: CASSSRSGGASREQYF. The CDR3 bases are TGTGCCAGCAGTTCCCGGAGCGGGGGGGCCTCCCGCGAGCAGTACTTC.

The V call is TRBV11-3, the J call TRBJ1-1; no definite D call. The V end lost 1 base, the J end lost 5 bases, and 8 bases lay between the germline ends. Looked up from germline, CDR1 is SGHNT and CDR2 is YENEEA. The CDR3 totals 13 residues. The CDR3 DNA follows: TGTGCCAGCAGCTTAGCCGGGAGGACTGAAGCTTTCTTT. It is translated as CASSLAGRTEAFF. Variable domain in full (rest from reference TRBV11-3 and TRBJ1-1): EAGVVQSPRYKIIEKKQPVAFWCNPISGHNTLYWYLQNLGQGPELLIRYENEEAVDDSQLPKDRFSAERLKGVDSTLKIQPAELGDSAVYLCASSLAGRTEAFFGQGTRLTVV.

The V gene is TRBV10-1, the J gene TRBJ2-1; 7 bases are shared with TRBD2. Germline CDR1 WNHNN, CDR2 SYGVQD (reference sequence). This CDR3 has 13 residues. Losses at the gene ends were 8 bases for V and 5 bases for J; bases not matched to a gene: 6. CDR3 in DNA: TGCGCCAGCCCCTGGGGGGGACACAATGAGCAGTTCTTC. This gives the protein CASPWGGHNEQFF.

With respect to this clone: Different DNA sequences within this sample yield the same CDR3. The rearrangement uses TRBV7-2 and TRBJ2-7; TRBD1 matches at 8 bases. The CDR3 runs 13 residues. The trim removed 5 bases at V and 6 bases at J, leaving 6 bases unmatched. The germline gives CDR1 SGHTA, CDR2 FQGNSA. CDR3 nucleotide sequence: TGTGCCAGCAGCCTCCTGGACAGGGCCGAGCAGTACTTC. Its translation is CASSLLDRAEQYF.

The chain recombines TRBV5-1 with TRBJ2-2; 10 bases map to TRBD1. Germline values: CDR1 SGHRS, CDR2 YFSETQ. V lost 4 bases, J lost 4 bases, and 4 bases stayed unmatched. The CDR3 runs to 15 residues. The CDR3 is CASSADRGRTGELFF. As DNA, the CDR3 is TGCGCCAGCAGCGCTGACAGGGGGCGCACCGGGGAGCTGTTTTTT.

This chain joins TRBV28 and TRBJ1-1, with TRBD1 as a possible D gene (5 bases). The CDR3 is 13 residues long. V was pared by 4 bases and J by 5 bases, with 11 bases between. CDR1 and CDR2 from the germline V gene are MDHEN and SYDVKM. DNA of the CDR3: TGTGCCAGCAGTTCGTACGGGGGGACTGAAGCTTTCTTT. Its protein product is CASSSYGGTEAFF.

The chain couples TRBV2 to TRBJ1-2, with D perhaps matching TRBD1 (6 bases). V lost 6 bases and J 6 bases, leaving 11 bases between the germline ends. The CDR3 loop spans 12 amino acids. CDR1 and CDR2 (germline): SNHLY, FYNNEI. The CDR3 sequence is CASRSGQNGYTF. The DNA for the CDR3 is TGTGCCAGCAGATCCGGACAGAATGGCTACACCTTC.

J is TRBJ1-1 and V is TRBV9, with D unclear. V lost 0 bases to trimming and J lost 6 bases, with 9 bases between them. Germline V CDR1 and CDR2: SGDLS, YYNGEE. The CDR3 consists of 13 residues. In DNA form, the CDR3 reads TGTGCCAGCAGCGTAGAGGAGGGAGCTGAAGCTTTCTTT. Its protein product is CASSVEEGAEAFF.

The CDR3 region has the DNA TGTGCCAGCAGCTCGTCCGGGACTAGCGGGGGGAGAACTTACAATGAGCAGTTCTTC. As protein: CASSSSGTSGGRTYNEQFF. V gene TRBV11-3 combines with J gene TRBJ2-1, with TRBD2 matching 15 bases. CDR1 is SGHNT, CDR2 YENEEA, per germline. The CDR3 runs to 19 residues. The V gene end was trimmed by 4 bases and the J gene end by 4 bases; junction bases not matched to a gene: 11.

The chain is built from TRBV21-1 and TRBJ1-4; the table's D gene call, TRBD1, was not cross checked with the DNA. TRBV21-1 is labeled a pseudogene. This CDR3 spans 14 amino acids. CDR3 bases: TGTGCCAGCATGCCCCCCAGTCTTAATGAAAAACTGTTTTTT. This translates into CASMPPSLNEKLFF.

The chain uses TRBV12-5 and TRBJ2-4, with TRBD1 identical over 9 bases. V shed 5 bases and J 4 bases; nucleotides not matched to a gene: 3. The CDR3 length is 14 residues. Germline V gene sequence: CDR1 LGHNT, CDR2 FRNRAP. CDR3 loop: CASGRDRAKNIQYF. CDR3 DNA: TGTGCTAGTGGTAGGGACAGGGCAAAAAACATTCAGTACTTC.